This TCR beta chain originates from a study of blood T cell repertoires in COVID-19. The length of the CDR3 is 13 residues. Between the trimmed V and J ends, which lost 7 bases and 0 bases, there was a span of 7 bases. The V gene's germline CDR1 is SNHLY and CDR2 FYNNEI. TCRdb's table, derived via immunoSEQ multiplex PCR, lists solely in-frame clones and lacks some. Of around 95,000 clones in the sample, around four fifths are singletons; the top ten hold over 30%. The sample taken for sequencing was peripheral blood. The sequence was obtained from a man aged 65 to 79 with active or convalescent COVID-19. The rearrangement joins TRBV2 to TRBJ1-5; D unclear. DNA of the CDR3: TGTGCCAGCAAAAGAGTTAGCAATCAGCCCCAGCATTTT. This codes for CASKRVSNQPQHF.